These 19 T cell receptor beta chains were sequenced from one sample in a study of T cell responses to AZD1222 COVID-19 vaccine. Clones were sequenced by immunoSEQ multiplex PCR, and TCRdb holds only the in-frame ones, with some missing. Among 150,000 to 200,000 clones listed, just over 85% were seen once. The material sequenced was peripheral blood, taken 28 days after the second AZD1222 dose. The receptors come from an adult who received the AZD1222 COVID-19 vaccine.

The chain has TRBV1 and TRBJ1-2. TRBV1 is a known pseudogene. There are 16 residues in the CDR3. CDR3 loop: CTSRSTYGPGRYGYTF. The CDR3, as DNA: TGCACCAGCAGATCGACCTACGGGCCGGGGCGGTATGGCTACACCTTC.

The CDR3 spells CASSSGITYEQYF. The DNA of the CDR3 is TGTGCCAGCAGCTCAGGGATAACTTACGAGCAGTACTTC. This chain links TRBV5-5 with TRBJ2-7; D is possibly TRBD1 (5 bases). The CDR3 extends over 13 amino acids. Trimming left V 3 bases short and J 4 bases short, with 11 bases between. Germline loops: CDR1 SGHKS, CDR2 YYEKEE (reference sequence).

This clone was detected only once. The chain joins TRBV15 to TRBJ1-5; D not certain. V lost 0 bases and J lost 7, with 13 bases in between. This CDR3 region has 15 residues. Looked up from germline, CDR1 is LNHNV and CDR2 is YYDKDF (reference sequence). Here the CDR3 reads CATSREPREGQPQHF. The DNA of the CDR3 is TGTGCCACCAGCAGAGAACCACGAGAGGGACAGCCCCAGCATTTT.

The chain carries TRBV5-4 and TRBJ2-2; D remains ambiguous. The CDR3 length is 14 residues. V shed 4 bases and J shed 5 bases, with 12 bases lying between them. Germline-derived CDR1 and CDR2 are SGHNT and YYREEE (reference sequence). The CDR3 sequence is CASSREQSTGELFF. The CDR3 DNA follows: TGTGCCAGCAGCCGCGAGCAATCGACCGGGGAGCTGTTTTTT.

The chain uses TRBV6-2 or TRBV6-3 and TRBJ2-1, with 8 positions matching TRBD2. After removal of 5 bases from V and 11 bases from J, the junction contained 5 bases not matched to a gene. This CDR3 is built from 12 residues. CDR1 and CDR2 from the germline V gene are MNHEY and SVGEGT. CDR3 nucleotide sequence: TGTGCCAGCAGTACTCCGGGAGGGCAGCAGTTCTTC. This encodes CASSTPGGQQFF.

This clone was seen only once. The chain is built from TRBV7-2 and TRBJ2-2, with no clear D. This CDR3 is built from 14 residues. Germline-derived CDR1 and CDR2 are SGHTA and FQGNSA. The ends were cut back, 1 base at V and 5 bases at J, with 8 bases in the middle. CDR3 in DNA: TGTGCCAGCAGCTTAGAGGTCTCAACCGGGGAGCTGTTTTTT. Its translation is CASSLEVSTGELFF.

This chain links TRBV29-1 with TRBJ2-1; 14 bases agree with TRBD2. The CDR3 is 18 amino acids. Germline CDR1 SQVTM, CDR2 ANQGSEA. After removal of 3 bases from V and 0 bases from J, the junction contained 7 bases not matched to a gene. CDR3 in DNA: TGCAGCGTTGATGCCGGGACTAGCGGGGGAGGCTCCTACAATGAGCAGTTCTTC. It codes for CSVDAGTSGGGSYNEQFF.

The chain links TRBV13 to TRBJ1-1, with 7 bases that match TRBD1. V shed 5 bases and J 7 bases; nucleotides not matched to a gene: 10. The CDR3 is 14 amino acids. Germline CDR1 PRHDT, CDR2 FYEKMQ (reference sequence). Written as DNA, the CDR3 is TGTGCCAGCAGCCTTCGAACAGGGGAGTTTGAAGCTTTCTTT. Its protein product is CASSLRTGEFEAFF.

The CDR3 here is CASSTESYNEQFF. For the CDR3, the DNA is TGTGCCAGCAGTACAGAGTCCTACAATGAGCAGTTCTTC. This chain links TRBV7-9 with TRBJ2-1, with D uncertain. The CDR3 loop spans 13 amino acids. The V end was cut by 6 bases, the J end by 1 base, with 7 bases between. Germline CDR1 SEHNR, CDR2 FQNEAQ (reference sequence).

The V and J genes are TRBV6-1 and TRBJ1-1, with D unresolved. V lost 1 base and J 7 bases, leaving 13 bases between the germline ends. The CDR3 covers 14 residues. Per germline, CDR1 MNHNS and CDR2 SASEGT. CDR3 in amino acids: CASSEDRFLGEAFF. The CDR3 DNA is TGTGCCAGCAGTGAAGATAGGTTTTTAGGTGAAGCTTTCTTT.

The genes are TRBV6-1 and TRBJ2-2; a possible D gene is TRBD1 (5 bases). The V gene's germline CDR1 is MNHNS and CDR2 SASEGT. The CDR3 is made up of 16 amino acids. V was pared by 0 bases and J by 2 bases, with 10 bases between. The CDR3 region has the DNA TGTGCCAGCAGTGAAGCTTGGGGCCTTAACACCGGGGAGCTGTTTTTT. It yields the protein CASSEAWGLNTGELFF.

The chain combines TRBV28 with TRBJ1-4; TRBD1 matches at 7 bases. The junction had 8 bases not matched to a gene; V was cut back by 2 bases and J by 8 bases. The CDR3 spans 15 residues. CDR1 MDHEN and CDR2 SYDVKM come from the germline V gene. The CDR3 protein is CASSLPGQVLEKLFF. The CDR3 DNA is TGTGCCAGCAGTTTACCCGGACAGGTTTTAGAAAAACTGTTTTTT.

The J gene is TRBJ2-1, the V gene TRBV19; TRBD2 agrees at 11 bases. CDR1 and CDR2 from the germline V gene are LNHDA and SQIVND (reference sequence). Trimming took 6 bases from V and 5 from J; bases not matched to a gene: 12. CDR3 length equals 17 residues. CDR3 DNA sequence: TGTGCCAGTAGCAAAACTAGCGGGGGAAGGGGGGACAATGAGCAGTTCTTC. Translating gives CASSKTSGGRGDNEQFF.

The chain has TRBV6-4 and TRBJ2-1, with unresolved D. Germline loops: CDR1 MRHNA, CDR2 SNTAGT. The CDR3 covers 13 residues. V was trimmed by 6 bases and J by 7 bases, leaving 13 bases between them. As DNA, the CDR3 is TGTGCCAGCAGCGCCGGGCCCTCAAATGAGCAGTTCTTC. Its protein product is CASSAGPSNEQFF.

This rearrangement joins TRBV9 to TRBJ1-6, with TRBD1 matching over 10 bases. The CDR3 loop spans 15 amino acids. The junction had 5 bases not matched to a gene; V was cut back by 2 bases and J by 9 bases. Germline V gene sequence: CDR1 SGDLS, CDR2 YYNGEE. CDR3 loop: CASSVDGQGGSPLHF. CDR3 DNA: TGTGCCAGCAGCGTGGACGGACAGGGGGGTTCACCCCTCCACTTT. The full variable domain, in which reference TRBV9 and TRBJ1-6 provide the parts outside the CDR3, is DSGVTQTPKHLITATGQRVTLRCSPRSGDLSVYWYQQSLDQGLQFLIQYYNGEERAKGNILERFSAQQFPDLHSELNLSSLELGDSALYFCASSVDGQGGSPLHFGNGTRLTVT.

The chain combines TRBV7-9 with TRBJ1-1; TRBD1 is a possible D gene (5 bases). The V gene's germline CDR1 is SEHNR and CDR2 FQNEAQ (reference sequence). This CDR3 spans 15 amino acids. Trimming stripped 1 base from V and 4 bases from J, with 13 bases between. The CDR3 DNA is TGTGCCAGCAGCTTAGGTGTAGGGGCGGGCACTGAAGCTTTCTTT. This gives the protein CASSLGVGAGTEAFF.

This clone has only one observation. The chain recombines TRBV4-1 with TRBJ2-2; D is unresolved. The CDR3 spans 16 residues. Germline CDR1 MGHRA, CDR2 YSYEKL. V was clipped by 0 bases and J by 0 bases, with 8 bases between them. CDR3 amino acids: CASSQEETPNTGELFF. The CDR3 nucleotides are TGCGCCAGCAGCCAAGAAGAGACCCCGAACACCGGGGAGCTGTTTTTT.

This chain uses TRBV11-2 with TRBJ1-2, with 8 nucleotides matching TRBD1. The CDR3 covers 15 residues. With 0 bases clipped from V and 4 bases from J, the junction kept 4 bases outside the gene matches. CDR1 and CDR2 from the germline V gene are SGHAT and FQNNGV. The DNA for the CDR3 is TGTGCCAGCAGCTTAGACAGGGGGCTATTCTATGGCTACACCTTC. This codes for CASSLDRGLFYGYTF.

V gene TRBV9 combines with J gene TRBJ1-6, with D perhaps matching TRBD1 (6 bases). Germline values: CDR1 SGDLS, CDR2 YYNGEE. The germline V and J ends were trimmed by 0 bases and 5 bases, with 12 bases remaining between them. CDR3 length equals 16 residues. The CDR3 spells CASSVAPGTNNSPLHF. DNA for the CDR3: TGTGCCAGCAGCGTAGCGCCCGGGACAAATAATTCACCCCTCCACTTT.